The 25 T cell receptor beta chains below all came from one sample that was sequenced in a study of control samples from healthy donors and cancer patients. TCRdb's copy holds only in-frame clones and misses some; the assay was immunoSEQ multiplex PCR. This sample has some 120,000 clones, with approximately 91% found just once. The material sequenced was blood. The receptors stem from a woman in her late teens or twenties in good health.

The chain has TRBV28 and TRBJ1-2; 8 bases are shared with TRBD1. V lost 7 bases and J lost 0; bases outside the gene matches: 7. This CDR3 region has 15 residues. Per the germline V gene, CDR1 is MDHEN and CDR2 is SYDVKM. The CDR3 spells CASTTGDLANYGYTF. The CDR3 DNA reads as TGTGCCAGCACGACAGGGGACTTAGCTAACTATGGCTACACCTTC.

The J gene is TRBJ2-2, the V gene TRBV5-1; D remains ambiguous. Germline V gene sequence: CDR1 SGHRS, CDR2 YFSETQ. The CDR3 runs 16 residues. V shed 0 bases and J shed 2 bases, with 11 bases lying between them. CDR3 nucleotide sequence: TGCGCCAGCAGCTTGGCGCTTGGCCCCAACACCGGGGAGCTGTTTTTT. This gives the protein CASSLALGPNTGELFF.

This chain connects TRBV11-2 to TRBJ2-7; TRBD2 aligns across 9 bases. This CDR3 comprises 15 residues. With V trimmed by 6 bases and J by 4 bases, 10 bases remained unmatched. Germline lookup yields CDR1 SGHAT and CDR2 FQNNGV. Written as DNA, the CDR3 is TGTGCCAGCAGAGCGCTAGCGGGATCTCTATACGAGCAGTACTTC. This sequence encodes CASRALAGSLYEQYF. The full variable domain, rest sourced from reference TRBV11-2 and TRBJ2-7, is EAGVAQSPRYKIIEKRQSVAFWCNPISGHATLYWYQQILGQGPKLLIQFQNNGVVDDSQLPKDRFSAERLKGVDSTLKIQPAKLEDSAVYLCASRALAGSLYEQYFGPGTRLTVT.

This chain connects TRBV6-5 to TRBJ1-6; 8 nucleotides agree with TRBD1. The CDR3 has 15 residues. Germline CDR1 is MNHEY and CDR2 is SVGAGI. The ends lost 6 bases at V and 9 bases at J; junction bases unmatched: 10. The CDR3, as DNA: TGTGCCAGCAGCGCAACAGGGGGGAGAAGTTCACCCCTCCACTTT. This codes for CASSATGGRSSPLHF.

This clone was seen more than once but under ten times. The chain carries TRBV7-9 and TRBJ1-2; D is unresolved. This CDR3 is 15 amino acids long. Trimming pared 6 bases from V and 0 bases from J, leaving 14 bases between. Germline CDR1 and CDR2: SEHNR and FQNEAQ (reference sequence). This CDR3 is CASSPRAVTNYGYTF. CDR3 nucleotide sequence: TGTGCCAGCAGTCCACGGGCAGTAACTAACTATGGCTACACCTTC.

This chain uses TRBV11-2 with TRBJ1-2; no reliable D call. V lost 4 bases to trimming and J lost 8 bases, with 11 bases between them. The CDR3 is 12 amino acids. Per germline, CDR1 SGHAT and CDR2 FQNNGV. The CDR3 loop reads CASSSKGRGYTF. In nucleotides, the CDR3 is TGTGCCAGCAGCTCGAAAGGGCGGGGCTACACCTTC. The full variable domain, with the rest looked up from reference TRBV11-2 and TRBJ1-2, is EAGVAQSPRYKIIEKRQSVAFWCNPISGHATLYWYQQILGQGPKLLIQFQNNGVVDDSQLPKDRFSAERLKGVDSTLKIQPAKLEDSAVYLCASSSKGRGYTFGSGTRLTVV.

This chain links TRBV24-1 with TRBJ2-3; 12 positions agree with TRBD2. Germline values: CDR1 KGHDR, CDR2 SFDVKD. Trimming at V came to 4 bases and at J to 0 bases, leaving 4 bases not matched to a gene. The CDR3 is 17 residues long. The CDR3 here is CATSDTGLAGSTDTQYF. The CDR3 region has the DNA TGTGCCACCAGTGACACCGGACTAGCGGGAAGCACAGATACGCAGTATTTT.

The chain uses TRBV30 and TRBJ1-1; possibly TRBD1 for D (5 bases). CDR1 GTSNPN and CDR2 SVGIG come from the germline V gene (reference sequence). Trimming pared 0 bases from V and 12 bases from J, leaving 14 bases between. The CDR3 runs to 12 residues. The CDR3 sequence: CAWSVRRQQSFF. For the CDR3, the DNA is TGTGCCTGGAGTGTACGAAGACAGCAATCTTTCTTT.

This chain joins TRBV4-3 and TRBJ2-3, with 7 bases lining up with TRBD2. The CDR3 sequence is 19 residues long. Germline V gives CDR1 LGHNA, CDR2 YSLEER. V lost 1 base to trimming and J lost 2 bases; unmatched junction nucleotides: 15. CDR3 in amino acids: CASSQGPLTSDPITDTQYF. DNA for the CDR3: TGCGCCAGCAGCCAAGGGCCCCTTACTAGCGACCCCATCACAGATACGCAGTATTTT.

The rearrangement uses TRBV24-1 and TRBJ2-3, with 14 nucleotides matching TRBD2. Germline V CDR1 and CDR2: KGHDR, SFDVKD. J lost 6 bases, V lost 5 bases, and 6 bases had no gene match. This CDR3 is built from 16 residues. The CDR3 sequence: CATSVRLAGGQDTQYF. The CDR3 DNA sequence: TGTGCCACCAGTGTTCGACTAGCGGGGGGGCAGGATACGCAGTATTTT.

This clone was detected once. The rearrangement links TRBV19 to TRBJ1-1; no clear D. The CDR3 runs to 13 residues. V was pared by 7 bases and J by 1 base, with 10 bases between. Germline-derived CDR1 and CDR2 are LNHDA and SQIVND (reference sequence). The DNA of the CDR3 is TGTGCCAGTATGCGGCAGGCGAACACTGAAGCTTTCTTT. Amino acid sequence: CASMRQANTEAFF.

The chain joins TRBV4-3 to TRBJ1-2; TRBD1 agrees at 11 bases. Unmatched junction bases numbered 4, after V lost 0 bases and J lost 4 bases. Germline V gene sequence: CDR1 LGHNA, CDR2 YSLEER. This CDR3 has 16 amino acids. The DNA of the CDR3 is TGCGCCAGCAGCCAAGATCCCGGGACAGGGGGCTATGGCTACACCTTC. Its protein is CASSQDPGTGGYGYTF.

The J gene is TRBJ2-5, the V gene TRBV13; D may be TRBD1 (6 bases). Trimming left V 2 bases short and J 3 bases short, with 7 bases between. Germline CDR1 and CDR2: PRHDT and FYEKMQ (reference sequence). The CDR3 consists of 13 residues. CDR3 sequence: CASSLTGKETQYF. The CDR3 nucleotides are TGTGCCAGCAGCTTAACAGGGAAAGAGACCCAGTACTTC. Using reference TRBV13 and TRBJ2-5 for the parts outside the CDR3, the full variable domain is AAGVIQSPRHLIKEKRETATLKCYPIPRHDTVYWYQQGPGQDPQFLISFYEKMQSDKGSIPDRFSAQQFSDYHSELNMSSLELGDSALYFCASSLTGKETQYFGPGTRLLVL.

CDR3 nucleotide sequence: TGCGCCAGCAGCCAACAGAGACAGGGGGCGGCGGAGGGCTACACCTTC. Residues: CASSQQRQGAAEGYTF. This chain connects TRBV4-3 to TRBJ1-2; 10 bases map to TRBD1. CDR3 length: 16 residues. V trimming: 2 bases; J trimming: 8 bases; junction bases outside the gene matches: 11. Per the germline V gene, CDR1 is LGHNA and CDR2 is YSLEER.

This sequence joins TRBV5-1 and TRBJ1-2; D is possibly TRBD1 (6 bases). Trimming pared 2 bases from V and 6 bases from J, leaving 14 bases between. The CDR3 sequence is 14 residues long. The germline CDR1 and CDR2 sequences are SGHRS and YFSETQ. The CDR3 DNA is TGCGCCAGCAGCTTCAGGTTGGGGGCTGATGGCTACACCTTC. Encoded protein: CASSFRLGADGYTF.

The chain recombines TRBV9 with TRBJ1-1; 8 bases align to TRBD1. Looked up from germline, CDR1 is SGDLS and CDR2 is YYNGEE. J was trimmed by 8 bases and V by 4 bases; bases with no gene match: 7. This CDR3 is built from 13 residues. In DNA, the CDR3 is TGTGCCAGCAGCTCAGGACAGGGCGACGAAGCTTTCTTT. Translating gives CASSSGQGDEAFF.

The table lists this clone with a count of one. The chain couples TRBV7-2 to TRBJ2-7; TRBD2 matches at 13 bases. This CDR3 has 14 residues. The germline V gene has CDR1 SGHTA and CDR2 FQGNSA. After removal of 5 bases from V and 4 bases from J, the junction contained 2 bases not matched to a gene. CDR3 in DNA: TGTGCCAGCAGCGTACTAGCGGGGGGGTACGAGCAGTACTTC. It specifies CASSVLAGGYEQYF.

The CDR3 reads CASSLALSAYEQYF. In DNA, the CDR3 is TGTGCCAGCAGCTTAGCTTTGAGCGCCTACGAGCAGTACTTC. V is TRBV7-2 and J is TRBJ2-7; no firm D call. The germline V and J ends were trimmed by 0 bases and 2 bases, with 8 bases remaining between them. Germline V gene sequence: CDR1 SGHTA, CDR2 FQGNSA. This CDR3 region has 14 residues.

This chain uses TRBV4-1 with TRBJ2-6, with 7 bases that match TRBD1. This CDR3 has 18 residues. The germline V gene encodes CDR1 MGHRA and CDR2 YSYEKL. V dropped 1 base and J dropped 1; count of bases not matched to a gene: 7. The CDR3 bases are TGCGCCAGCAGCCAAGCAGGGGGAACGGGTTCTGGGGCCAACGTCCTGACTTTC. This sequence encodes CASSQAGGTGSGANVLTF.

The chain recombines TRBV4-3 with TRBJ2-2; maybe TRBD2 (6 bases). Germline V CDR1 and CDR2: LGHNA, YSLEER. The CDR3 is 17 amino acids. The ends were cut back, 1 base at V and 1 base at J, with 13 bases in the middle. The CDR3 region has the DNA TGCGCCAGCAGCCAAGCCCCGGGACTCTTGAACACCGGGGAGCTGTTTTTT. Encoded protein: CASSQAPGLLNTGELFF.

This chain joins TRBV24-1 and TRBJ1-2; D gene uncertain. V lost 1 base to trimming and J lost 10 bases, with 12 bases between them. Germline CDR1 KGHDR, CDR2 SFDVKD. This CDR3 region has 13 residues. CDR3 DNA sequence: TGTGCCACCAGTGATTTTTGGTTTGAGCACTACACCTTC. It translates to CATSDFWFEHYTF.

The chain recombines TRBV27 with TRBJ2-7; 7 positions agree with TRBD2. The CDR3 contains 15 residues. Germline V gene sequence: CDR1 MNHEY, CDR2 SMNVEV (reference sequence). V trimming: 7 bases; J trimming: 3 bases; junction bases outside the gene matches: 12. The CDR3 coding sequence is TGTGCCAGCATAATTGGGCGGGGGAGACACTACGAGCAGTACTTC. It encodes CASIIGRGRHYEQYF.

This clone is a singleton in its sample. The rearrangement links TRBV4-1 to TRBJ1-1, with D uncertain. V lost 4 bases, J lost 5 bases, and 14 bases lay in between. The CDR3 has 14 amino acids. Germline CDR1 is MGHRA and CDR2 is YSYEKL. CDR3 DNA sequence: TGCGCCAGCAGCCCCACGATCGGATTGACTGAAGCTTTCTTT. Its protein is CASSPTIGLTEAFF.

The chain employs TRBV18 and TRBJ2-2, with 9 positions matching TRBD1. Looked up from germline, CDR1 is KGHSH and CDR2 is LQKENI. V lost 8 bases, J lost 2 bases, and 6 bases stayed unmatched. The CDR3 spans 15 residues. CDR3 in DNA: TGTGCCAGCCGAGGGACAGGGACCAACACCGGGGAGCTGTTTTTT. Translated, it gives CASRGTGTNTGELFF.

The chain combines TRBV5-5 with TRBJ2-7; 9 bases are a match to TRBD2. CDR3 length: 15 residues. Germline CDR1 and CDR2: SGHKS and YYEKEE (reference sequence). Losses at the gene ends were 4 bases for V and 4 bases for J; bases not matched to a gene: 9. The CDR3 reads CASSPTSGLGYEQYF. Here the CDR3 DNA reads TGTGCCAGCAGCCCTACTAGCGGGCTGGGGTACGAGCAGTACTTC.